This T cell receptor (beta chain) was obtained from a study of beta chain features in type 1 diabetes. On the study more broadly: No patient-donor differences in age, gender, total cells or subset yield. Study-level points and caveats: Patients with Type 1 diabetes showed moderately but significantly shorter TCRB CDR3s in all four CD4+ subsets.

The CDR3 runs 20 residues. The junction had 15 bases not matched to a gene; V was cut back by 5 bases and J by 0 bases. The germline V gene has CDR1 SGHRS and CDR2 YFSETQ. Comment on this clone: Antigen: not known.

The isolated RNA, all of it, was reverse transcribed, so expressed TCRB transcripts were what got sequenced. Only in-frame clones appear in the TCRdb table, and some are missing; sequencing was by immunoSEQ multiplex PCR. The data hold hundreds of thousands of clones, with around 9.9% observed a single time. The chain employs TRBV5-1 and TRBJ2-6, with 9 positions matching TRBD1. The sequence was obtained from a man between 25 and 39 years old with type 1 diabetes. Sample: naive CD4+ T cells from blood. The CDR3 coding sequence is TGCGCCAGCAGATATTCAAACAGGGACAGGGAGAACTCTGGGGCCAACGTCCTGACTTTC. Its protein product is CASRYSNRDRENSGANVLTF.